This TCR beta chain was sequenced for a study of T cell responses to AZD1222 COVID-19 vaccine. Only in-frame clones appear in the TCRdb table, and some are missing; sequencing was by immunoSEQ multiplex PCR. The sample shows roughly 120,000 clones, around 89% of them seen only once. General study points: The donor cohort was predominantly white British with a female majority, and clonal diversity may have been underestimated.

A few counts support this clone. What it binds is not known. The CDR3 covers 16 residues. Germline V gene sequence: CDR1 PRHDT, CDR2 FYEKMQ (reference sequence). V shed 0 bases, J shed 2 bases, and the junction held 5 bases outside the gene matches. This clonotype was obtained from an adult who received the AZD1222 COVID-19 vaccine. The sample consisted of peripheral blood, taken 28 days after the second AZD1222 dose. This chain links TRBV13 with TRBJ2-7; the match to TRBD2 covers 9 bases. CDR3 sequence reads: CASSLGTASGAYEQYF. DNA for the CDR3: TGTGCCAGCAGCTTAGGAACGGCTAGCGGGGCCTACGAGCAGTACTTC. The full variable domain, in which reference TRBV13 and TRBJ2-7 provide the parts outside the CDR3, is AAGVIQSPRHLIKEKRETATLKCYPIPRHDTVYWYQQGPGQDPQFLISFYEKMQSDKGSIPDRFSAQQFSDYHSELNMSSLELGDSALYFCASSLGTASGAYEQYFGPGTRLTVT.